A selection of T cell receptor beta chains follows, all from one sample in a study of T-cell reconstitution after alpha-beta-depleted transplantation in children. Using its own MiXCR run on the PCR reads, TCRdb lists one record per CDR3 protein. The data contain roughly 250,000 distinct CDR3 sequences, less than 9% of them singletons. Sequencing was performed on PBMCs, mostly from graft donor cells, taken 180 days after TCRalphabeta/CD19-depleted stem cell transplant. The receptors shown here come from a male patient under 18 who had a stem cell transplant for acute lymphoblastic leukemia, so the T cells may come from the graft donor. The CDR3 runs from the conserved cysteine through the conserved F or W. Fields, in order: V gene, D gene, J gene, clone size, CDR3 DNA, CDR3 protein. D genes are given only for firm matches. Clone size, where shown, is once, few, many, or a class for clones that have expanded.

v_gene: TRBV9; d_gene: .; j_gene: TRBJ1-2; abundance: many; CDR3nt: TGTGCCAGCAGCGGACTACAGTGGAATGGCTACACCTTC; CDR3aa: CASSGLQWNGYTF
v_gene: TRBV4-1; d_gene: .; j_gene: TRBJ2-3; abundance: many; CDR3nt: TGCGCCAGCAGCTTAGAGGGCACCGGCACAGATACGCAGTATTTT; CDR3aa: CASSLEGTGTDTQYF
v_gene: TRBV20-1; d_gene: TRBD2; j_gene: TRBJ2-1; abundance: few; CDR3nt: TGCAGTGCAAGGACTAGCTTCAATGAGCAGTTCTTC; CDR3aa: CSARTSFNEQFF
v_gene: TRBV19; d_gene: .; j_gene: TRBJ2-5; abundance: few; CDR3nt: TGTGCCAGTAGTACCCTACCATCACAAACATGGAAGGGGGAGACCCAGTACTTC; CDR3aa: CASSTLPSQTWKGETQYF
v_gene: TRBV19; d_gene: .; j_gene: TRBJ2-7; abundance: many; CDR3nt: TGTGCCAGTAGTATCGCCGGCTACGAGCAGTACTTC; CDR3aa: CASSIAGYEQYF
v_gene: TRBV12-3/TRBV12-4; d_gene: .; j_gene: TRBJ2-7; abundance: many; CDR3nt: TGTGCCAGCAGTTTCCAAAAGAGGTACGAGCAGTACTTC; CDR3aa: CASSFQKRYEQYF
v_gene: TRBV11-1; d_gene: TRBD1; j_gene: TRBJ2-1; abundance: .; CDR3nt: TGTGCCAGCAGCTTCACGACAGGGGATGGAAATGAGCAGTTCTTC; CDR3aa: CASSFTTGDGNEQFF
v_gene: TRBV7-2; d_gene: .; j_gene: TRBJ1-1; abundance: .; CDR3nt: TGTGCCAGCAGCTTAGTCCCGATACCTAACACTGAAGCTTTCTTT; CDR3aa: CASSLVPIPNTEAFF
v_gene: TRBV7-9; d_gene: TRBD1; j_gene: TRBJ2-3; abundance: many; CDR3nt: TGTGCCAGCAGCTCGACAGGGCTCAAAGATACGCAGTATTTT; CDR3aa: CASSSTGLKDTQYF
v_gene: TRBV28; d_gene: .; j_gene: TRBJ2-7; abundance: many; CDR3nt: TGTGCCAGCAGTTTAGTGGCAGGGCCCTACGAGCAGTACTTC; CDR3aa: CASSLVAGPYEQYF
v_gene: TRBV6-2/TRBV6-3; d_gene: .; j_gene: TRBJ2-5; abundance: many; CDR3nt: TGTGCCAGCAGTTTTAGGACCCCGGTGGAGACCCAGTACTTC; CDR3aa: CASSFRTPVETQYF
v_gene: TRBV14; d_gene: TRBD2; j_gene: TRBJ2-7; abundance: many; CDR3nt: TGTGCCAGCAGCCGCGTGGGACTAGCGGGGTCCCGAGGCGAGCAGTACTTC; CDR3aa: CASSRVGLAGSRGEQYF
v_gene: TRBV12-3/TRBV12-4; d_gene: .; j_gene: TRBJ1-1; abundance: many; CDR3nt: TGTGCCAGCAACCCTACAGGGAACACTGAAGCTTTCTTT; CDR3aa: CASNPTGNTEAFF
v_gene: TRBV29-1; d_gene: .; j_gene: TRBJ2-6; abundance: many; CDR3nt: TGCAGCGCTCCTTTCTCTGGGGCCAACGTCCTGACTTTC; CDR3aa: CSAPFSGANVLTF
v_gene: TRBV27; d_gene: .; j_gene: TRBJ1-3; abundance: many; CDR3nt: TGTGCCAGCAGTATCAGGGGATTCTCTGGAAACACCATATATTTT; CDR3aa: CASSIRGFSGNTIYF
v_gene: TRBV6-2/TRBV6-3; d_gene: TRBD1; j_gene: TRBJ2-7; abundance: many; CDR3nt: TGTGCCAGCAGTCGGGACAGGGGGCAGGAGCAGTACTTC; CDR3aa: CASSRDRGQEQYF
v_gene: TRBV27; d_gene: TRBD1; j_gene: TRBJ2-3; abundance: many; CDR3nt: TGTGCCAGCAGTTTACGGGTCAGGGGGAGCACAGATACGCAGTATTTT; CDR3aa: CASSLRVRGSTDTQYF
v_gene: TRBV6-6; d_gene: .; j_gene: TRBJ2-7; abundance: many; CDR3nt: TGTGCCAGCAGGTCGGACGGCTCGGAGCAGTACTTC; CDR3aa: CASRSDGSEQYF
v_gene: TRBV29-1; d_gene: .; j_gene: TRBJ1-1; abundance: many; CDR3nt: TGCAGCGTTGGTGTCGGCCGCACTGAAGCTTTCTTT; CDR3aa: CSVGVGRTEAFF
v_gene: TRBV5-1; d_gene: .; j_gene: TRBJ2-5; abundance: .; CDR3nt: TGCGCCAGCAGTTTAGGAAGGGGGGAAGAGACCCAGTACTTC; CDR3aa: CASSLGRGEETQYF
v_gene: TRBV6-1; d_gene: TRBD1; j_gene: TRBJ2-3; abundance: many; CDR3nt: TGTGCCAGCAGCATTTCGGACAGGGGCACAGATACGCAGTATTTT; CDR3aa: CASSISDRGTDTQYF
v_gene: TRBV15; d_gene: TRBD1; j_gene: TRBJ2-2; abundance: many; CDR3nt: TGTGCCACCAGCGGTAGACAGGGGGCGAACACCGGGGAGCTGTTTTTT; CDR3aa: CATSGRQGANTGELFF
v_gene: TRBV7-2; d_gene: TRBD2; j_gene: TRBJ2-2; abundance: many; CDR3nt: TGTGCCAGCAGCACCGAACTCCGCGGGAGAGGGGAGCTGTTTTTT; CDR3aa: CASSTELRGRGELFF
v_gene: TRBV29-1; d_gene: .; j_gene: TRBJ1-1; abundance: many; CDR3nt: TGCAGCGTTGTGCAGGGCCGGACTGAAGCTTTCTTT; CDR3aa: CSVVQGRTEAFF
v_gene: TRBV29-1; d_gene: .; j_gene: TRBJ2-7; abundance: many; CDR3nt: TGCAGCGCCAGAAGGTCGGGGGAGCAGTACTTC; CDR3aa: CSARRSGEQYF
v_gene: TRBV12-3/TRBV12-4; d_gene: .; j_gene: TRBJ2-3; abundance: many; CDR3nt: TGTGCCAGCAGCCGTCGGGACAGCACAGATACGCAGTATTTT; CDR3aa: CASSRRDSTDTQYF
v_gene: TRBV7-9; d_gene: .; j_gene: TRBJ2-7; abundance: many; CDR3nt: TGTGCCAGCGGAAAGTCCTACGAGCAGTACTTC; CDR3aa: CASGKSYEQYF
v_gene: TRBV5-1; d_gene: TRBD2; j_gene: TRBJ2-2; abundance: many; CDR3nt: TGCGCCAGCAGCACTAGCGGGAGCGGATGGGAGCTGTTTTTT; CDR3aa: CASSTSGSGWELFF
v_gene: TRBV6-2/TRBV6-3; d_gene: .; j_gene: TRBJ2-2; abundance: many; CDR3nt: TGTGCCAGCAGTTACTCGATTCTTCTAACCGGGGAGCTGTTTTTT; CDR3aa: CASSYSILLTGELFF
v_gene: TRBV27; d_gene: .; j_gene: TRBJ2-7; abundance: many; CDR3nt: TGTGCCAGCAGTTTAGCCCAACTGGGTCCTAGGCTCGAGCAGTACTTC; CDR3aa: CASSLAQLGPRLEQYF
v_gene: TRBV29-1; d_gene: TRBD1; j_gene: TRBJ1-2; abundance: few; CDR3nt: TGCAGCGTTGTTGCGATCCAAGGGACAGCCCATGGCTACACCTTC; CDR3aa: CSVVAIQGTAHGYTF
v_gene: TRBV28; d_gene: .; j_gene: TRBJ2-5; abundance: many; CDR3nt: TGTGCCAGCAGTTACAGGCGCAATCTGTTCCAAGAGACCCAGTACTTC; CDR3aa: CASSYRRNLFQETQYF
v_gene: TRBV5-6; d_gene: TRBD1; j_gene: TRBJ1-5; abundance: .; CDR3nt: TGTGCCAGCAGCAACGGGGACAGGGGGAATCAGCCCCAGCATTTT; CDR3aa: CASSNGDRGNQPQHF
v_gene: TRBV6-5; d_gene: .; j_gene: TRBJ1-1; abundance: many; CDR3nt: TGTGCCAGCAGTTACAGGGGGTTGGCTGAAGCTTTCTTT; CDR3aa: CASSYRGLAEAFF
v_gene: TRBV5-4; d_gene: .; j_gene: TRBJ2-7; abundance: many; CDR3nt: TGTGCCAGCAGCTTGTGGGCAGGGGCCGCCGAGCAGTACTTC; CDR3aa: CASSLWAGAAEQYF
v_gene: TRBV20-1; d_gene: .; j_gene: TRBJ2-7; abundance: many; CDR3nt: TGCAGTGCTAGAGATCAGCACGAGCAGTACTTC; CDR3aa: CSARDQHEQYF
v_gene: TRBV20-1; d_gene: TRBD2; j_gene: TRBJ2-5; abundance: many; CDR3nt: TGCAGTGGTCGCGCAGTTCGGGGGGGAAACTACCAAGAGACCCAGTACTTC; CDR3aa: CSGRAVRGGNYQETQYF
v_gene: TRBV7-2; d_gene: TRBD2; j_gene: TRBJ2-3; abundance: many; CDR3nt: TGTGCCAGCAGACCAACTAGCGGGGGGACAGATACGCAGTATTTT; CDR3aa: CASRPTSGGTDTQYF
v_gene: TRBV18; d_gene: TRBD2; j_gene: TRBJ2-1; abundance: .; CDR3nt: TGTGCCAGCTCGCCGGGACTAGCGGGGGTTTATGAGCAGTTCTTC; CDR3aa: CASSPGLAGVYEQFF
v_gene: TRBV27; d_gene: TRBD2; j_gene: TRBJ2-1; abundance: few; CDR3nt: TGTGCCAGCAGTTTATCTGGACTAGCGGGAGGGCAGTTCTTC; CDR3aa: CASSLSGLAGGQFF
v_gene: TRBV7-9; d_gene: .; j_gene: TRBJ2-3; abundance: many; CDR3nt: TGTGCCAGCAGCCAACGCGGGGGCGTGCAGTATTTT; CDR3aa: CASSQRGGVQYF
v_gene: TRBV6-5; d_gene: .; j_gene: TRBJ2-1; abundance: many; CDR3nt: TGTGCCAGCAGTTACGGGCAGGGCCTCTACAATGAGCAGTTCTTC; CDR3aa: CASSYGQGLYNEQFF
v_gene: TRBV19; d_gene: TRBD2; j_gene: TRBJ2-7; abundance: few; CDR3nt: TGTGCCAGTAGTCCTAGCGGGGCCGGACCTTCATACGAGCAGTACTTC; CDR3aa: CASSPSGAGPSYEQYF
v_gene: TRBV27; d_gene: TRBD1; j_gene: TRBJ1-4; abundance: many; CDR3nt: TGTGCCAGCAGAACAGGGGGAGGTGAAAAACTGTTTTTT; CDR3aa: CASRTGGGEKLFF
v_gene: TRBV12-3/TRBV12-4; d_gene: TRBD1; j_gene: TRBJ2-2; abundance: many; CDR3nt: TGTGCCAGCAGCTACGGGACAGGGCTCGGGAACACCGGGGAGCTGTTTTTT; CDR3aa: CASSYGTGLGNTGELFF
v_gene: TRBV10-3; d_gene: TRBD1; j_gene: TRBJ2-2; abundance: many; CDR3nt: TGTGCCAGCAGACGGACAGGGAGTCCCGGGGAGCTGTTTTTT; CDR3aa: CASRRTGSPGELFF
v_gene: TRBV25-1; d_gene: .; j_gene: TRBJ2-3; abundance: many; CDR3nt: TGTGCCAGCAGTGAATACGGCAGGGGAGTAGATACGCAGTATTTT; CDR3aa: CASSEYGRGVDTQYF
v_gene: TRBV7-9; d_gene: TRBD1; j_gene: TRBJ1-2; abundance: .; CDR3nt: TGTGCCAGCAGCCCCGGGACAGATGGCTACACCTTC; CDR3aa: CASSPGTDGYTF
v_gene: TRBV5-1; d_gene: TRBD2; j_gene: TRBJ2-2; abundance: many; CDR3nt: TGCGCCAGCAGCTTGGGACTAGCGGGTCGCACCGGGGAGCTGTTTTTT; CDR3aa: CASSLGLAGRTGELFF
v_gene: TRBV6-5; d_gene: .; j_gene: TRBJ1-2; abundance: many; CDR3nt: TGTGCCAGCAGCGACTCTCCCCTCTATGGCTACACCTTC; CDR3aa: CASSDSPLYGYTF
v_gene: TRBV4-3; d_gene: .; j_gene: TRBJ1-3; abundance: many; CDR3nt: TGCGCCAGCAGCCACTCATGGGGCCGGAGCTCTGGAAACACCATATATTTT; CDR3aa: CASSHSWGRSSGNTIYF
v_gene: TRBV7-2; d_gene: .; j_gene: TRBJ2-3; abundance: many; CDR3nt: TGTGCCAGCAGCTTGGATTTTAGCACAGATACGCAGTATTTT; CDR3aa: CASSLDFSTDTQYF
v_gene: TRBV28; d_gene: .; j_gene: TRBJ1-2; abundance: .; CDR3nt: TGTGCCAGCTGGGCCAGAGTTGGCTACACCTTC; CDR3aa: CASWARVGYTF